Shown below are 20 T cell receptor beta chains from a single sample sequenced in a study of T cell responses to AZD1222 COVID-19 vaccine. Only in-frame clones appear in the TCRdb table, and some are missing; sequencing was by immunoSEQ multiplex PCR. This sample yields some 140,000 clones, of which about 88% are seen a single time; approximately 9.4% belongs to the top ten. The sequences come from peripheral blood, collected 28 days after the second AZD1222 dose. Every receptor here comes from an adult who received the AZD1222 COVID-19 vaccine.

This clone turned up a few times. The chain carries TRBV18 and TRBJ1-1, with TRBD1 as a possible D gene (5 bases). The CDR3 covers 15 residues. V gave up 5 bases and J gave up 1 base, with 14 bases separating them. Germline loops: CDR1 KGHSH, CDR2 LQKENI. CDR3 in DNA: TGTGCCAGCTCAGCCTCTTTCCAGGGGAACACTGAAGCTTTCTTT. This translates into CASSASFQGNTEAFF.

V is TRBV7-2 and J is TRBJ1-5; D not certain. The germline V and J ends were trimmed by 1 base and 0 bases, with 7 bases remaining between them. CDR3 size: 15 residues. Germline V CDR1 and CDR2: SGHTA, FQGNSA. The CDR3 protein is CASSLGVSSNQPQHF. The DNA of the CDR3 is TGTGCCAGCAGCTTAGGGGTTTCTAGCAATCAGCCCCAGCATTTT.

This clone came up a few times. CDR3 in DNA: TGTGCCAGCAGTGCGGCCGGGACAGGGTTGTCTGGGGCCAACGTCCTGACTTTC. This translates into CASSAAGTGLSGANVLTF. This chain uses TRBV6-1 with TRBJ2-6; TRBD1 matches 9 bases. The V and J ends lost 4 bases and 1 base, in that order; junction bases with no gene match: 8. The CDR3 spans 18 residues. Germline values: CDR1 MNHNS, CDR2 SASEGT.

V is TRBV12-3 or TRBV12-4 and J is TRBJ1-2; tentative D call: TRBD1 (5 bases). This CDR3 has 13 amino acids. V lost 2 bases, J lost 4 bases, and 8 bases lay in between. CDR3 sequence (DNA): TGTGCCAGCAGTTTAATCAGGGCCTATGGCTACACCTTC. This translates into CASSLIRAYGYTF.

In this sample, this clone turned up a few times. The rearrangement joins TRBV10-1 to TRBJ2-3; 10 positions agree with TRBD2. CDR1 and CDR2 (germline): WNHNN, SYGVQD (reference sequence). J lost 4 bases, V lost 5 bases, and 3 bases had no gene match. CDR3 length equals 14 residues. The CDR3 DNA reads TGCGCCAGCAGTCTAGCGGGAGTTCCAGATACGCAGTATTTT. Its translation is CASSLAGVPDTQYF.

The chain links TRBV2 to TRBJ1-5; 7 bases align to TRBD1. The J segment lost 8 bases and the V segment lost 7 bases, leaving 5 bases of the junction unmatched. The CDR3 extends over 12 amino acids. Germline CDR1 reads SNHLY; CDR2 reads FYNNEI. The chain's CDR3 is CASNRGREPQHF. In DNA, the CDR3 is TGTGCCAGCAACAGGGGACGGGAGCCCCAGCATTTT.

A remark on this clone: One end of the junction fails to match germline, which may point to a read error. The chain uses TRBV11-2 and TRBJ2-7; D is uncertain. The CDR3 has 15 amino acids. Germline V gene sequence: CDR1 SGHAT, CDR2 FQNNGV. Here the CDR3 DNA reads TGTGCCGGCAGCTTAGGATTCGACGGATACTACGAGCAGTACTTC. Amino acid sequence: CAGSLGFDGYYEQYF.

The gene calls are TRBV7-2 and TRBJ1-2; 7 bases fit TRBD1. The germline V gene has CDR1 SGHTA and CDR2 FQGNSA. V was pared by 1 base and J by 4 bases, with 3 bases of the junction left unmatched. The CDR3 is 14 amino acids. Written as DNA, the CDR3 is TGTGCCAGCAGCTTAGACAGGGACAGCTATGGCTACACCTTC. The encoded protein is CASSLDRDSYGYTF. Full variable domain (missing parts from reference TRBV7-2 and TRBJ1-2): GAGVSQSPSNKVTEKGKDVELRCDPISGHTALYWYRQSLGQGLEFLIYFQGNSAPDKSGLPSDRFSAERTGGSVSTLTIQRTQQEDSAVYLCASSLDRDSYGYTFGSGTRLTVV.

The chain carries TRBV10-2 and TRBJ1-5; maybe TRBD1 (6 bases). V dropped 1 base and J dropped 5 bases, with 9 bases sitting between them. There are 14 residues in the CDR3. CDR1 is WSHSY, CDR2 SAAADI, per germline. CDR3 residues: CASSELQGYQPQHF. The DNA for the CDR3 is TGCGCCAGCAGTGAGTTACAGGGTTATCAGCCCCAGCATTTT.

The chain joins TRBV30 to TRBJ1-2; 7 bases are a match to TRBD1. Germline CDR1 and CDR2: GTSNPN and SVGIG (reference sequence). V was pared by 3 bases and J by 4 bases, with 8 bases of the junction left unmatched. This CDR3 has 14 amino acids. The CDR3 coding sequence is TGTGCCTGGAGACAGGGGAGGAGCCCCTATGGCTACACCTTC. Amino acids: CAWRQGRSPYGYTF. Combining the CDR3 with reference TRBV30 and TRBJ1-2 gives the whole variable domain SQTIHQWPATLVQPVGSPLSLECTVEGTSNPNLYWYRQAAGRGLQLLFYSVGIGQISSEVPQNLSASRPQDRQFILSSKKLLLSDSGFYLCAWRQGRSPYGYTFGSGTRLTVV.

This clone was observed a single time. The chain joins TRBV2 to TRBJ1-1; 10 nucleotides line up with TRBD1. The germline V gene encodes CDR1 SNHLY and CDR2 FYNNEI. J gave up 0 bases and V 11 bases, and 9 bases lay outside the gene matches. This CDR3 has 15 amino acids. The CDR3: CAGRQGARVNTEAFF. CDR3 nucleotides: TGTGCCGGGCGACAGGGGGCGAGGGTGAACACTGAAGCTTTCTTT.

The CDR3 nucleotides read TGCAGCGTTGATAAGGGAAGCTATGGCTACACCTTC. Translated, it gives CSVDKGSYGYTF. This chain joins TRBV29-1 and TRBJ1-2; unclear D gene. Germline-derived CDR1 and CDR2 are SQVTM and ANQGSEA. V was trimmed by 3 bases and J by 4 bases, leaving 9 bases between them. This CDR3 spans 12 amino acids.

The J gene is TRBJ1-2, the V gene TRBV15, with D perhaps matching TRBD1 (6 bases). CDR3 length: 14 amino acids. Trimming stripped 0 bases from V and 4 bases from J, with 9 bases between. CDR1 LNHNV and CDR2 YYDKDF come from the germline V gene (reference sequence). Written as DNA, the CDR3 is TGTGCCACCAGCAGAGATGCCAGGGGCTATGGCTACACCTTC. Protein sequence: CATSRDARGYGYTF. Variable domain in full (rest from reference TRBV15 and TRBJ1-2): DAMVIQNPRYQVTQFGKPVTLSCSQTLNHNVMYWYQQKSSQAPKLLFHYYDKDFNNEADTPDNFQSRRPNTSFCFLDIRSPGLGDTAMYLCATSRDARGYGYTFGSGTRLTVV.

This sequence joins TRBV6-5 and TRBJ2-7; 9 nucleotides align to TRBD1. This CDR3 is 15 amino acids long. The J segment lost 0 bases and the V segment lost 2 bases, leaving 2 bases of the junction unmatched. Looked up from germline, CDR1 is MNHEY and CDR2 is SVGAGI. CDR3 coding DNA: TGTGCCAGCAGTTACCCGACAGGGGGCTCCTACGAGCAGTACTTC. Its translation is CASSYPTGGSYEQYF.

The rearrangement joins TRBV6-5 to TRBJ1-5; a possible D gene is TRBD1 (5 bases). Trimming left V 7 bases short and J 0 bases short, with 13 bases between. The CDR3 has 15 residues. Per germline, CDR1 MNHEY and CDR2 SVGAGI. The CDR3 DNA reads TGTGCCAGCACCGAAGGGGCTAATAGCAATCAGCCCCAGCATTTT. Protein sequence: CASTEGANSNQPQHF.

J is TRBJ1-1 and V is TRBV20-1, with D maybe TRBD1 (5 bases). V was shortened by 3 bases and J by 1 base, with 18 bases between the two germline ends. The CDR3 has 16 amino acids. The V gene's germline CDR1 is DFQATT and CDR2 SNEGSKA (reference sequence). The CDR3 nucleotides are TGCAGTGCTAGTGCTGAGGCGTGGGGGACGAACACTGAAGCTTTCTTT. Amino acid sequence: CSASAEAWGTNTEAFF.

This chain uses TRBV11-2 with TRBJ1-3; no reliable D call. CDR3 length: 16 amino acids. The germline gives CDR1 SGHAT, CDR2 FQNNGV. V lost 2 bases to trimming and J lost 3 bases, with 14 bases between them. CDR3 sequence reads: CASSLSTLSVGNTIYF. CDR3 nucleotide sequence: TGTGCCAGCAGCTTATCGACCCTCTCTGTTGGAAACACCATATATTTT.

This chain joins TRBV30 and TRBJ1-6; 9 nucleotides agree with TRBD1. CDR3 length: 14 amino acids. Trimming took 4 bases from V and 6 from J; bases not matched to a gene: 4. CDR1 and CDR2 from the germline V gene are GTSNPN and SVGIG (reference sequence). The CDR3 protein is CAWKKDRGNSPLHF. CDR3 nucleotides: TGTGCCTGGAAGAAGGACAGGGGTAATTCACCCCTCCACTTT.

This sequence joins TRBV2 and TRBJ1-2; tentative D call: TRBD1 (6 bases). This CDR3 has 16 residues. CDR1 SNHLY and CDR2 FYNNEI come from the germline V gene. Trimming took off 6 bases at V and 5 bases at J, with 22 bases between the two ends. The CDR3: CASSATWTARGYGYTF. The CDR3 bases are TGTGCCAGCAGCGCCACATGGACAGCTCGAGGATATGGCTACACCTTC. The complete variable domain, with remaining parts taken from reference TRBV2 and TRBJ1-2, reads EPEVTQTPSHQVTQMGQEVILRCVPISNHLYFYWYRQILGQKVEFLVSFYNNEISEKSEIFDDQFSVERPDGSNFTLKIRSTKLEDSAMYFCASSATWTARGYGYTFGSGTRLTVV.

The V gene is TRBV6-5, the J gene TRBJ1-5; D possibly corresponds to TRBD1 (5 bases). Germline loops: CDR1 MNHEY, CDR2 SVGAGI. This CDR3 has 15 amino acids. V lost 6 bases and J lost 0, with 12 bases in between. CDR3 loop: CASSHGHPSNQPQHF. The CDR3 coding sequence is TGTGCCAGCAGCCATGGACATCCTAGCAATCAGCCCCAGCATTTT.